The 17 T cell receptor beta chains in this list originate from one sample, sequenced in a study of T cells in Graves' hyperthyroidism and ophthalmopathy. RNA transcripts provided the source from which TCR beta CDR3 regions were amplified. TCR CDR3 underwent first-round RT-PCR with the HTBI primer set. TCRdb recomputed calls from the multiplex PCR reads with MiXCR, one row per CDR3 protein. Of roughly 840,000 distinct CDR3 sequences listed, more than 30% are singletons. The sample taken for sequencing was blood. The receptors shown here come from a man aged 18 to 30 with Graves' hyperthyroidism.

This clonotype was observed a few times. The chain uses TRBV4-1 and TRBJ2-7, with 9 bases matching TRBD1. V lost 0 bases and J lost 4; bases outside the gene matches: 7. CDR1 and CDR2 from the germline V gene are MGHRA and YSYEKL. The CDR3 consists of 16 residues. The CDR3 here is CASSQEGTGLAYEQYF. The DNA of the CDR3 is TGCGCCAGCAGCCAAGAAGGGACAGGGTTGGCGTACGAGCAGTACTTC.

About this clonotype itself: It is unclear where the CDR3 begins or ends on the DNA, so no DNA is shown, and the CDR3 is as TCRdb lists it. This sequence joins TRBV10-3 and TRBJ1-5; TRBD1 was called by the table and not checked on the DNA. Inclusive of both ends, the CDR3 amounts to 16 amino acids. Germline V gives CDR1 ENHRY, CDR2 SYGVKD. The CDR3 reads CAICSANRGHDQPQHF.

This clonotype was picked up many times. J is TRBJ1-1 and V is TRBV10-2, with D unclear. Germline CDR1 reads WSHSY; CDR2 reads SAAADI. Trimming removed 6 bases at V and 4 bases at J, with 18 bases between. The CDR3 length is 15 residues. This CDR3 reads CASRDEGRAGTEAFF. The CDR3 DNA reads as TGCGCCAGCAGAGATGAAGGGAGGGCGGGCACTGAAGCTTTCTTT.

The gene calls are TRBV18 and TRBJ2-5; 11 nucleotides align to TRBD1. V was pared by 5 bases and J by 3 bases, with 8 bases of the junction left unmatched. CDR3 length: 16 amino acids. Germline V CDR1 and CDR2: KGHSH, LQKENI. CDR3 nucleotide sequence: TGTGCCAGCTCAACGCCTTGGACAGGGGGCGAAGAGACCCAGTACTTC. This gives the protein CASSTPWTGGEETQYF.

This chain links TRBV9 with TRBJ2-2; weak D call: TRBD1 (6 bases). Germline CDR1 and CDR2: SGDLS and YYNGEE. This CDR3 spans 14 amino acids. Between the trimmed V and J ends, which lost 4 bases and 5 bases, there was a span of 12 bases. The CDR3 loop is CASSSLRGTGELFF. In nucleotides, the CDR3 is TGTGCCAGCAGCTCCCTCAGGGGTACCGGGGAGCTGTTTTTT.

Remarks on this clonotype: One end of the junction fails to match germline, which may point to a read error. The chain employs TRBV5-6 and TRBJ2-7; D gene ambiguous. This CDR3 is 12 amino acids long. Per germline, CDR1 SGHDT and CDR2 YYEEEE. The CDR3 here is CASSKYSYGQYF. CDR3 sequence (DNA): TGTGCCAGCAGCAAATACTCCTACGGGCAGTACTTC.

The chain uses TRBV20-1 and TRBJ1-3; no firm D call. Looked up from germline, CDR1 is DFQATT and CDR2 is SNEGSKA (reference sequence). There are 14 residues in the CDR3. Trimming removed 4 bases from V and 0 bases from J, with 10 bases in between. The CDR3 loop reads CSANRPSSGNTIYF. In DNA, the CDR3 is TGCAGTGCTAACCGGCCGAGCTCTGGAAACACCATATATTTT.

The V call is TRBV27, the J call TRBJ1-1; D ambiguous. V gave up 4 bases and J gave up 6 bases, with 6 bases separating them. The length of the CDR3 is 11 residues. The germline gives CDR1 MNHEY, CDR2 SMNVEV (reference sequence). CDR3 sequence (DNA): TGTGCCAGCAGTTCGCGCGCTGAAGCTTTCTTT. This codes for CASSSRAEAFF.

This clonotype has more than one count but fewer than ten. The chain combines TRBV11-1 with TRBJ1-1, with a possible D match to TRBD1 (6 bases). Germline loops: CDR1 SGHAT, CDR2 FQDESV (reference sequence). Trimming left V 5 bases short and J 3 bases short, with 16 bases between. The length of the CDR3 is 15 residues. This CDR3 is CASSPLAGADTEAFF. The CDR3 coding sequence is TGTGCCAGCAGCCCTCTTGCGGGGGCCGACACTGAAGCTTTCTTT. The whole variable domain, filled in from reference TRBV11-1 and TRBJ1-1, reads EAEVAQSPRYKITEKSQAVAFWCDPISGHATLYWYRQILGQGPELLVQFQDESVVDDSQLPKDRFSAERLKGVDSTLKIQPAELGDSAMYLCASSPLAGADTEAFFGQGTRLTVV.

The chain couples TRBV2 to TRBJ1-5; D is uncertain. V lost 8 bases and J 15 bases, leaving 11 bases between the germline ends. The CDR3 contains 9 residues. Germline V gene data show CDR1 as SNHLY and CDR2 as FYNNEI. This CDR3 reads CASRGGRHF. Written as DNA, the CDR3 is TGTGCCAGCCGCGGCGGCCGGCATTTT.

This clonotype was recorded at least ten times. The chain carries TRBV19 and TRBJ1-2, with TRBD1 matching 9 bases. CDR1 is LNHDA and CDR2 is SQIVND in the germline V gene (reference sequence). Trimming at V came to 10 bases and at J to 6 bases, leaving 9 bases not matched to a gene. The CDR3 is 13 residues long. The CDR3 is CATPPRDRDGYTF. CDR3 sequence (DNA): TGTGCCACCCCTCCGCGGGACAGGGATGGCTACACCTTC. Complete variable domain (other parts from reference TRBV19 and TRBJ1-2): DGGITQSPKYLFRKEGQNVTLSCEQNLNHDAMYWYRQDPGQGLRLIYYSQIVNDFQKGDIAEGYSVSREKKESFPLTVTSAQKNPTAFYLCATPPRDRDGYTFGSGTRLTVV.

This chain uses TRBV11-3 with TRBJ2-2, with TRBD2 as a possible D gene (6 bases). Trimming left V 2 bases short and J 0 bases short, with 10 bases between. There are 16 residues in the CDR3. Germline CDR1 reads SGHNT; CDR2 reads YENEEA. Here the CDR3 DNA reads TGTGCCAGCAGCTTAAGGGACTTATCGAACACCGGGGAGCTGTTTTTT. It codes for CASSLRDLSNTGELFF.

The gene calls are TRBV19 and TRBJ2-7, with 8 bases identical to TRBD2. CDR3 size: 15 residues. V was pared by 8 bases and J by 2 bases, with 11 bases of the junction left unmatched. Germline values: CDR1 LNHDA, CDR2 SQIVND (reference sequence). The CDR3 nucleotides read TGTGCCAGTGGAAGCGGGGGCCCACCCCCCTACGAGCAGTACTTC. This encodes CASGSGGPPPYEQYF.

The CDR3 region is CASSYFRVTNTGELFF. CDR3 bases: TGTGCCAGCAGTTACTTTCGGGTTACAAACACCGGGGAGCTGTTTTTT. The chain is built from TRBV2 and TRBJ2-2; the D is unclear. Germline V gives CDR1 SNHLY, CDR2 FYNNEI. The CDR3 loop spans 16 amino acids. V shed 5 bases and J shed 2 bases, with 15 bases lying between them.

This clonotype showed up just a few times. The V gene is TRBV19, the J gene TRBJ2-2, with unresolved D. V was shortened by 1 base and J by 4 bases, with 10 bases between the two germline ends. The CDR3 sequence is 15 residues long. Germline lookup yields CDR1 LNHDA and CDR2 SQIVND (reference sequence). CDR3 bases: TGTGCCAGTAGTATAGGACGCCTGGGCACCGGGGAGCTGTTTTTT. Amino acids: CASSIGRLGTGELFF.

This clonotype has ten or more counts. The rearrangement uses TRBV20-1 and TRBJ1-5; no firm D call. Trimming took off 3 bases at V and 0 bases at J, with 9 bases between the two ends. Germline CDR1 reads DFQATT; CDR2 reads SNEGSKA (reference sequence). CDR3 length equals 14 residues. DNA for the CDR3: TGCAGTGCTAGCCCCTGGGATAGCAATCAGCCCCAGCATTTT. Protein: CSASPWDSNQPQHF.

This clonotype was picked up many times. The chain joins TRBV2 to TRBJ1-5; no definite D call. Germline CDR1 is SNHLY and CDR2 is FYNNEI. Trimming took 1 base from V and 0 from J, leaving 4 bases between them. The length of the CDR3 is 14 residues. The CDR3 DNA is TGTGCCAGCAGTGAAGAGAGTAGCAATCAGCCCCAGCATTTT. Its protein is CASSEESSNQPQHF. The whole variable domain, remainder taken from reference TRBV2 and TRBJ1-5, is EPEVTQTPSHQVTQMGQEVILRCVPISNHLYFYWYRQILGQKVEFLVSFYNNEISEKSEIFDDQFSVERPDGSNFTLKIRSTKLEDSAMYFCASSEESSNQPQHFGDGTRLSIL.